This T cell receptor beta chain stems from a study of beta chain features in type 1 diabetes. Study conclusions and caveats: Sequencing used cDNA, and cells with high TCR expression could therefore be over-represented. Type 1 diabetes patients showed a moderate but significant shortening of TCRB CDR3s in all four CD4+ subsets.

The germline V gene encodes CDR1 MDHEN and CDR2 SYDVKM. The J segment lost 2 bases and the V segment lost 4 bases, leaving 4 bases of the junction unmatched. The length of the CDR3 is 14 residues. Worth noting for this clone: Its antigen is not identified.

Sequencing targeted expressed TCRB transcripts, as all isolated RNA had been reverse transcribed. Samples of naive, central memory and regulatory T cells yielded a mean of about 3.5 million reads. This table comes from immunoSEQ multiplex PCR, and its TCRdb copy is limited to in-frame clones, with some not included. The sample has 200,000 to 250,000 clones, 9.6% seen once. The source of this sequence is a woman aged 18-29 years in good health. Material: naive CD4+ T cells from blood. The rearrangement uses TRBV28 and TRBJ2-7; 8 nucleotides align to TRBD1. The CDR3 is CASSSSTGAYEQYF. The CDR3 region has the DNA TGTGCCAGCAGTTCGTCGACAGGGGCCTACGAGCAGTACTTC.